This T cell receptor beta chain was captured by sequencing in a study of cytomegalovirus exposure and HLA in healthy donors. The CDR3 spans 14 residues. Germline lookup yields CDR1 SGHRS and CDR2 YFSETQ. The trim removed 6 bases at V and 8 bases at J, leaving 8 bases unmatched. The study ran its PCR with 60 Vbeta and 13 Jbeta primers. The repertoire was sequenced with immunoSEQ multiplex PCR; TCRdb's copy has only in-frame clones and lacks some. The sample holds around 99,000 clones; roughly 63% are singletons and the top ten take roughly 6.3%. Notes on the study in general: The authors judged a highly shared variant cluster likely a sequencing artifact. Cytomegalovirus-associated status was assigned to about 170 TCR beta chains.

Note on this clone: Its antigen remains unidentified.

Material: PBMCs. This TCR was recovered from a woman under 40 in good health and CMV-seronegative. The chain employs TRBV5-1 and TRBJ1-1, with 12 bases aligning to TRBD1. CDR3 coding DNA: TGCGCCAGCATGAGGGACAGGGGGCCACAGGAAGCTTTCTTT. It is translated as CASMRDRGPQEAFF.